The 27 T cell receptor beta chains reported below all come from one sample, sequenced in a study of blood T cell repertoires in COVID-19. Clones were read by immunoSEQ multiplex PCR, and TCRdb kept only the in-frame ones, dropping some. Of some 220,000 clones listed, 85% are singletons. Sequencing used peripheral blood. The receptors derive from a woman aged 60-75 years with active or convalescent COVID-19.

This clone was detected only a few times. The chain couples TRBV18 to TRBJ2-5; weak D call: TRBD2 (6 bases). Germline V lookup: CDR1 KGHSH, CDR2 LQKENI. CDR3 length: 14 residues. The ends were cut back, 5 bases at V and 5 bases at J, with 15 bases in the middle. This CDR3 is CASSSNVAAETQYF. In nucleotides, the CDR3 is TGTGCCAGCTCATCCAATGTAGCGGCGGAGACCCAGTACTTC.

Many counts were recorded for this clone. CDR3 nucleotides: TGTGCCAGCAGTGAATCCGACATACAGGGGATCACAGATACGCAGTATTTT. This gives the protein CASSESDIQGITDTQYF. The chain combines TRBV6-1 with TRBJ2-3, with 7 bases lining up with TRBD1. With V trimmed by 2 bases and J by 2 bases, 10 bases remained unmatched. Germline V gives CDR1 MNHNS, CDR2 SASEGT. The CDR3 has 17 amino acids.

CDR3 DNA: TGTGCCACCAGCAGGGGGAAGGGGGGGCTCGGAAAACTGTTTTTT. Amino acid sequence: CATSRGKGGLGKLFF. This chain uses TRBV15 with TRBJ1-4; D is perhaps TRBD1 (6 bases). Germline V gene sequence: CDR1 LNHNV, CDR2 YYDKDF (reference sequence). V lost 3 bases, J lost 10 bases, and 18 bases lay in between. The CDR3 totals 15 residues.

The CDR3 region has the DNA TGTGCCAGCAGCTCCGACAGCCCCCCACTGAACACCGGGGAGCTGTTTTTT. Residues: CASSSDSPPLNTGELFF. J is TRBJ2-2 and V is TRBV4-2, with D possibly matching TRBD1 (5 bases). The CDR3 is 17 amino acids. From germline, CDR1 is LGHNA and CDR2 YNFKEQ. V lost 5 bases, J lost 1 base, and 17 bases lay in between.

This sequence joins TRBV4-2 and TRBJ2-3; possibly TRBD1 for D (6 bases). Germline CDR1 reads LGHNA; CDR2 reads YNFKEQ. The CDR3 contains 19 residues. Trimming removed 5 bases at V and 0 bases at J, with 24 bases between. The DNA for the CDR3 is TGTGCCAGCAGCGGGACACTAGGGGCGAGGCTCCCTAGCACAGATACGCAGTATTTT. The encoded protein is CASSGTLGARLPSTDTQYF.

The chain is built from TRBV3-1 (or the pseudogene TRBV3-2) and TRBJ2-2, with D possibly matching TRBD1 (6 bases). CDR3 length: 18 residues. Germline V lookup: CDR1 LGHDT, CDR2 YNNKEL (reference sequence). With 1 base removed from V and 4 bases from J, the gap between germline ends came to 19 bases. Written as DNA, the CDR3 is TGTGCCAGCAGCCAAGGGGCCCAAATACAGGGCCCCACCGGGGAGCTGTTTTTT. Amino acid sequence: CASSQGAQIQGPTGELFF.

This chain uses TRBV28 with TRBJ1-5; perhaps TRBD1 as D (6 bases). The CDR3 is 13 amino acids. CDR1 is MDHEN, CDR2 SYDVKM, per germline. Trimming removed 6 bases from V and 6 bases from J, with 12 bases in between. The chain's CDR3 is CASRYRVGQPQHF. In nucleotides, the CDR3 is TGTGCCAGCAGATACAGGGTTGGTCAGCCCCAGCATTTT. Drawing the rest from reference TRBV28 and TRBJ1-5, the complete variable domain is DVKVTQSSRYLVKRTGEKVFLECVQDMDHENMFWYRQDPGLGLRLIYFSYDVKMKEKGDIPEGYSVSREKKERFSLILESASTNQTSMYLCASRYRVGQPQHFGDGTRLSIL.

The chain recombines TRBV5-6 with TRBJ1-6; D unclear. The germline V and J ends were trimmed by 3 bases and 7 bases, with 5 bases remaining between them. Germline-derived CDR1 and CDR2 are SGHDT and YYEEEE. CDR3 length: 12 amino acids. The CDR3 sequence: CASSSRNSPLHF. In nucleotides, the CDR3 is TGTGCCAGCAGCTCGCGAAATTCACCCCTCCACTTT.

This chain joins TRBV10-3 and TRBJ1-1; D is uncertain. This CDR3 has 13 residues. The V end lost 3 bases, the J end lost 10 bases, and 15 bases lay between the germline ends. The germline V gene has CDR1 ENHRY and CDR2 SYGVKD. CDR3 in amino acids: CAISDYRTEGAFF. Here the CDR3 DNA reads TGTGCCATCAGTGACTACCGGACGGAGGGAGCTTTCTTT.

The V and J genes are TRBV5-6 and TRBJ2-5; the match to TRBD2 covers 9 bases. V trimming: 5 bases; J trimming: 1 base; junction bases outside the gene matches: 9. Germline V gene sequence: CDR1 SGHDT, CDR2 YYEEEE. This CDR3 comprises 16 residues. The CDR3 protein is CASRLRASGAQETQYF. The CDR3 DNA is TGTGCCAGCAGGCTTCGGGCTAGCGGGGCCCAAGAGACCCAGTACTTC.

The chain combines TRBV5-6 with TRBJ2-7; a weak D match, TRBD1 (6 bases). In germline, CDR1 is SGHDT, CDR2 YYEEEE. This CDR3 contains 12 residues. Between the trimmed V and J ends, which lost 4 bases and 6 bases, there was a span of 11 bases. The DNA for the CDR3 is TGTGCCAGCAGCGTAACCAGGGGCGAGCAGTACGTC. As protein: CASSVTRGEQYV.

The chain recombines TRBV4-1 with TRBJ2-2; 15 positions agree with TRBD2. J lost 8 bases, V lost 2 bases, and 9 bases had no gene match. Germline V gene sequence: CDR1 MGHRA, CDR2 YSYEKL. CDR3 length: 18 residues. This CDR3 is CASSQPGTSGRLTGELFF. The CDR3 DNA reads as TGCGCCAGCAGCCAACCAGGGACTAGCGGGAGGTTGACGGGGGAGCTGTTTTTT.

V is TRBV18 and J is TRBJ2-3; 11 nucleotides align to TRBD1. Germline CDR1 is KGHSH and CDR2 is LQKENI. V shed 6 bases and J 1 base; nucleotides not matched to a gene: 3. This CDR3 has 15 residues. CDR3 loop: CASSQDRGRTDTQYF. CDR3 in DNA: TGTGCCAGCTCCCAGGACAGGGGGCGCACAGATACGCAGTATTTT.

The chain is built from TRBV19 and TRBJ2-3; unclear D gene. This CDR3 is 14 amino acids long. V gave up 5 bases and J gave up 2 bases, with 11 bases separating them. Germline V gene data show CDR1 as LNHDA and CDR2 as SQIVND (reference sequence). CDR3 sequence: CASSSLPITDTQYF. The CDR3 DNA is TGTGCCAGTAGTTCTCTACCCATCACAGATACGCAGTATTTT.

This clone has ten or more counts. The V gene is TRBV6-1, the J gene TRBJ1-1; 8 bases are a match to TRBD1. J was trimmed by 4 bases and V by 3 bases; bases with no gene match: 4. The CDR3 covers 14 residues. Per the germline V gene, CDR1 is MNHNS and CDR2 is SASEGT. CDR3 sequence (DNA): TGTGCCAGCAGTGATTACAGGGGGTTCACTGAAGCTTTCTTT. Protein product: CASSDYRGFTEAFF.

The CDR3 region has the DNA TGTGCCTGGGGTAACAGGGATGAGCAGTACTTC. This sequence encodes CAWGNRDEQYF. The V call is TRBV30, the J call TRBJ2-7; the D gene is possibly TRBD1 (6 bases). CDR1 and CDR2 from the germline V gene are GTSNPN and SVGIG (reference sequence). CDR3 size: 11 residues. The ends were cut back, 5 bases at V and 7 bases at J, with 12 bases in the middle. The variable domain in full, completed from reference TRBV30 and TRBJ2-7, reads SQTIHQWPATLVQPVGSPLSLECTVEGTSNPNLYWYRQAAGRGLQLLFYSVGIGQISSEVPQNLSASRPQDRQFILSSKKLLLSDSGFYLCAWGNRDEQYFGPGTRLTVT.

The chain combines TRBV13 with TRBJ1-5; D is perhaps TRBD1 (6 bases). Germline V gives CDR1 PRHDT, CDR2 FYEKMQ (reference sequence). The CDR3 extends over 15 amino acids. V was shortened by 5 bases and J by 2 bases, with 13 bases between the two germline ends. This CDR3 is CASSLRGGRNQPQHF. The CDR3 DNA sequence: TGTGCCAGCAGCCTCCGAGGGGGTCGCAATCAGCCCCAGCATTTT.

The chain is built from TRBV19 and TRBJ2-6, with D perhaps matching TRBD1 (6 bases). The germline CDR1 and CDR2 sequences are LNHDA and SQIVND (reference sequence). The CDR3 runs to 17 residues. Between the trimmed V and J ends, which lost 5 bases and 0 bases, there was a span of 14 bases. CDR3 in DNA: TGTGCCAGTAGTTCTCCGGGACAAACCTCTGGGGCCAACGTCCTGACTTTC. This translates into CASSSPGQTSGANVLTF.

This chain uses TRBV19 with TRBJ1-2, with D unclear. The V gene lost 4 bases and the J gene lost 14 bases, with 14 bases spanning the gap. The CDR3 loop spans 11 amino acids. Germline V gene data show CDR1 as LNHDA and CDR2 as SQIVND (reference sequence). This CDR3 is CASSTQGGLTF. The CDR3 DNA reads as TGTGCCAGTAGTACCCAAGGAGGGTTAACCTTC.

The chain has TRBV7-2 and TRBJ2-2, with TRBD1 matching 12 bases. Germline V gene lookup returns CDR1 SGHTA and CDR2 FQGNSA. The CDR3 extends over 18 amino acids. The V and J ends lost 7 bases and 8 bases, in that order; junction bases with no gene match: 17. The chain's CDR3 is CASNPRGQGAGLTGELFF. DNA for the CDR3: TGTGCCAGCAACCCTCGGGGACAGGGGGCCGGATTGACAGGGGAGCTGTTTTTT.

This clone was picked up a small number of times. This chain connects TRBV7-9 to TRBJ2-7, with TRBD1 identical over 7 bases. The CDR3 covers 14 residues. Germline-derived CDR1 and CDR2 are SEHNR and FQNEAQ (reference sequence). V lost 1 base, J lost 3 bases, and 3 bases stayed unmatched. The CDR3 protein is CASSLGDSRYEQYF. The CDR3 nucleotides read TGTGCCAGCAGCTTAGGGGACAGCCGCTACGAGCAGTACTTC.

The rearrangement uses TRBV2 and TRBJ1-6, with 7 bases identical to TRBD1. The CDR3 contains 18 residues. After removal of 4 bases from V and 4 bases from J, the junction contained 13 bases not matched to a gene. Germline V gene lookup returns CDR1 SNHLY and CDR2 FYNNEI. CDR3 amino acids: CASSGLGAGGFYNSPLHF. The CDR3 nucleotides read TGTGCCAGCAGTGGTTTAGGGGCAGGGGGATTTTATAATTCACCCCTCCACTTT.

The chain combines TRBV2 with TRBJ2-7, with 8 bases fitting TRBD2. Germline V gene lookup returns CDR1 SNHLY and CDR2 FYNNEI. V dropped 1 base and J dropped 6; count of bases not matched to a gene: 5. CDR3 length: 14 amino acids. This chain's CDR3 is CASSEGQAGGEQYF. In DNA form, the CDR3 reads TGTGCCAGCAGTGAAGGACAGGCGGGGGGCGAGCAGTACTTC. Filled out from reference TRBV2 and TRBJ2-7, the complete variable domain reads EPEVTQTPSHQVTQMGQEVILRCVPISNHLYFYWYRQILGQKVEFLVSFYNNEISEKSEIFDDQFSVERPDGSNFTLKIRSTKLEDSAMYFCASSEGQAGGEQYFGPGTRLTVT.

The chain combines TRBV6-5 with TRBJ2-1, with 7 positions matching TRBD2. The CDR3 runs 15 residues. Germline assignment: CDR1 MNHEY and CDR2 SVGAGI. Germline trimming cut 6 bases from V and 2 bases from J; bases unmatched to any gene: 7. This CDR3 reads CASRVLASAYNEQFF. The CDR3 DNA follows: TGTGCCAGCAGGGTACTAGCGTCTGCCTACAATGAGCAGTTCTTC.

The chain joins TRBV6-5 to TRBJ2-7; a possible D gene is TRBD2 (6 bases). Deletions cut 7 bases from V and 6 bases from J, with 19 bases between. Per germline, CDR1 MNHEY and CDR2 SVGAGI. The CDR3 totals 14 residues. The CDR3 region is CASKEGNTGSEQYF. CDR3 DNA: TGTGCCAGCAAGGAGGGGAATACCGGATCCGAGCAGTACTTC.

The V and J genes are TRBV18 and TRBJ1-1, with D uncertain. CDR1 and CDR2 (germline): KGHSH, LQKENI. The CDR3 spans 14 residues. V was shortened by 3 bases and J by 3 bases, with 11 bases between the two germline ends. The CDR3 region is CASSPEAGDTEAFF. Written as DNA, the CDR3 is TGTGCCAGCTCACCTGAGGCGGGCGACACTGAAGCTTTCTTT.

The chain employs TRBV5-1 and TRBJ2-1; 11 bases align to TRBD2. The CDR3 loop spans 16 amino acids. CDR1 and CDR2 from the germline V gene are SGHRS and YFSETQ. V was pared by 4 bases and J by 6 bases, with 9 bases of the junction left unmatched. CDR3 sequence (DNA): TGCGCCAGCAGCGTTATAGCGGGGGGGCGGGTCAATGAGCAGTTCTTC. The encoded protein is CASSVIAGGRVNEQFF. Complete variable domain (other parts from reference TRBV5-1 and TRBJ2-1): KAGVTQTPRYLIKTRGQQVTLSCSPISGHRSVSWYQQTPGQGLQFLFEYFSETQRNKGNFPGRFSGRQFSNSRSEMNVSTLELGDSALYLCASSVIAGGRVNEQFFGPGTRLTVL.